A single TCR beta chain is shown here with its context. This sample includes further DNA sequences coding for the same CDR3. The assay was immunoSEQ multiplex PCR, and TCRdb's table has in-frame clones only and misses some. This repertoire shows 1,400,000 or so clones, about 98.5% found once; its top ten account for roughly 0.36%. CDR3 size: 14 residues. V lost 2 bases, J lost 0 bases, and 6 bases lay in between. Per the germline V gene, CDR1 is KGHSH and CDR2 is LQKENI. The source of the sample is a study of shared clonotypes between healthy human individuals. The sample taken for sequencing was naive CD4+ T cells sorted from blood. Subset in this sample: CD45RA+ positively selected. The receptor was isolated from a man aged 30-40 years in good health. The V gene is TRBV18, the J gene TRBJ2-3; TRBD2 is a possible D gene (6 bases). The CDR3 region is CASSPGGSTDTQYF. The CDR3 DNA reads as TGTGCCAGCTCACCAGGAGGGAGCACAGATACGCAGTATTTT.